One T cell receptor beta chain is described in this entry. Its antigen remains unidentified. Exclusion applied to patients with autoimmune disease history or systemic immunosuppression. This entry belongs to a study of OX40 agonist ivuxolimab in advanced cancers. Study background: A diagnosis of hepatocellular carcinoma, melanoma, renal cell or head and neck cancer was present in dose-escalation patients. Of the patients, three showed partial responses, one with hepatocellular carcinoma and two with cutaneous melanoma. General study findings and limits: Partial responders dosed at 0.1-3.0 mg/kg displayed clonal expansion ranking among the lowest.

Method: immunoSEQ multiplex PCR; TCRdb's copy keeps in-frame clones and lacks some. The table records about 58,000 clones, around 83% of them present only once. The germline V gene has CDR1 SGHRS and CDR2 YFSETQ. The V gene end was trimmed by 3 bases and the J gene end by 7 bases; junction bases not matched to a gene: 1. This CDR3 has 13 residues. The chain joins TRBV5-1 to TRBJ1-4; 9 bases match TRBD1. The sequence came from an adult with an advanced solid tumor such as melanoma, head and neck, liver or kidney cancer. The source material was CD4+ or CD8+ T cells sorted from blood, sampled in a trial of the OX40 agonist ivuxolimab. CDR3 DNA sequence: TGCGCCAGCAGCTCGGGACAGGGTGAAAAACTGTTTTTT. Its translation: CASSSGQGEKLFF.